This TCR beta chain emerged from a study of patients and donors after allogeneic stem cell transplantation. TCRdb used MiXCR to reprocess the RT-PCR reads, holding one entry per CDR3 protein. The table records about 960,000 distinct CDR3 sequences, approximately 19% of them present only once. The V and J ends lost 6 bases and 8 bases respectively, with 17 bases between them. CDR1 DFQATT and CDR2 SNEGSKA come from the germline V gene (reference sequence). The CDR3 runs to 13 residues. The chain uses TRBV20-1 and TRBJ1-3, with no clear D. The sample was blood, either unsorted or a sorted T cell fraction (not recorded which). This clonotype originated in a human donor who was either an allogeneic HSCT recipient or a stem cell or donor lymphocyte infusion donor (not recorded which). It is not recorded whose cells these are; they may come from a transplant donor. The CDR3 nucleotides read TGCAGTGCGAGCCCCCAGGTCCAGGACACCATATATTTT. Its translation is CSASPQVQDTIYF.